A selection of T cell receptor beta chains follows, all from one sample in a study of T cells after yellow fever vaccination. TCRdb reanalysed the 5' RACE reads using MiXCR and keeps one entry per CDR3 protein. The sample has tens of thousands of distinct CDR3 sequences, around 7.7% seen once; the top ten hold 41%. Sample: CD8+ T cells sorted from PBMCs, taken on the day of the yellow fever booster vaccination. The receptors derive from a man aged 25-40 years who received the YFV17D yellow fever vaccine. CDR3s include the opening cysteine and the closing phenylalanine or tryptophan. The D gene is left open where the match is weak. Clone size is given for some rows only: seen once, a few or many times, or a class if the clone is expanded.

v_gene	j_gene	d_gene	len	abundance	CDR3nt	CDR3aa
TRBV5-6	TRBJ2-2	-	14	-	TGTGCCAGCAGCTTTTTGGCGAACACCGGGGAGCTGTTTTTT	CASSFLANTGELFF
TRBV4-2	TRBJ1-1	TRBD1	14	few	TGTGCCAGCAGCCAAGAAACAGGGGACACTGAAGCTTTCTTT	CASSQETGDTEAFF
TRBV4-3	TRBJ1-2	-	18	-	TGCGCCAGCAGCCAAGACGAGTCAGACCGGGTTCCTAACTATGGCTACACCTTC	CASSQDESDRVPNYGYTF
TRBV29-1	TRBJ1-1	TRBD1	13	many	TGCAGCGTTGTGGGGGACAGGGGAACTGAAGCTTTCTTT	CSVVGDRGTEAFF
TRBV18	TRBJ2-2	-	16	-	TGTGCCAGCTCACCTAGGTTGGGACTTAACACCGGGGAGCTGTTTTTT	CASSPRLGLNTGELFF
TRBV7-9	TRBJ2-1	-	15	few	TGTGCCAGCAGCTTAGAAACCCGTGGAATCAATGAGCAGTTCTTC	CASSLETRGINEQFF
TRBV12-5	TRBJ2-7	-	14	few	TGTGCTAGTGGCACCGGGACTGTCTCCTACGAGCAGTACTTC	CASGTGTVSYEQYF
TRBV12-3/TRBV12-4	TRBJ2-3	-	16	-	TGTGCCAGCAGTTTACGGACCGGTACGGACACAGATACGCAGTATTTT	CASSLRTGTDTDTQYF
TRBV29-1	TRBJ2-1	-	14	-	TGCAGCGTTGGCCAATCCAGCTCCTACAATGAGCAGTTCTTC	CSVGQSSSYNEQFF
TRBV24-1	TRBJ2-5	TRBD1	14	many	TGTGCCACCAGTGATAGCCAGGGGGTAGAGACCCAGTACTTC	CATSDSQGVETQYF
TRBV14	TRBJ2-5	TRBD1	14	many	TGTGCCAGCAGTCGATGGGGGACAGGGGAGACCCAGTACTTC	CASSRWGTGETQYF
TRBV4-3	TRBJ2-1	-	14	-	TGCGCCAGCAGCCAGGTACTAACGAACAATGAGCAGTTCTTC	CASSQVLTNNEQFF
TRBV19	TRBJ2-3	-	17	-	TGTGCCAGTAGTACCCCCCTCCGGGAGCTATCCACAGATACGCAGTATTTT	CASSTPLRELSTDTQYF
TRBV2	TRBJ2-7	-	13	few	TGTGCCAGCAGTGAAAGGGTTACCTACGAGCAGTACTTC	CASSERVTYEQYF
TRBV4-2	TRBJ1-2	TRBD1	14	few	TGTGCCAGCAGCTCCCAGGGGACAGGGAGCGGCTACACCTTC	CASSSQGTGSGYTF
TRBV6-5	TRBJ1-1	-	12	many	TGTGCCAGCAGCAGGGGAAACACTGAAGCTTTCTTT	CASSRGNTEAFF
TRBV7-9	TRBJ2-1	-	12	many	TGTGCCAGCACGGGTGATTACAATGAGCAGTTCTTC	CASTGDYNEQFF